The rows below give T cell receptor beta chains drawn from one sample of a study of early T cells in non-severe SARS-CoV-2 infection. One entry per CDR3 protein, called by TCRdb with MiXCR from the 5' RACE reads. This table has roughly 16,000 distinct CDR3 sequences, roughly 5% appearing once. Sequencing input: whole blood. These receptors were collected from an adult who was a healthcare worker with PCR-confirmed SARS-CoV-2 infection or an uninfected control (not recorded which). Both conserved end residues are part of each CDR3. The order of the fields is clone size, V gene, J gene, D gene, CDR3 DNA, CDR3 protein. D genes are given only for firm matches. Expanded clones are given a class, and other clones once, few, many or no size at all.

clone_size: few
v_call: TRBV18
j_call: TRBJ2-7
d_call: .
cdr3_nt: TGTGCCAGCTCATTCGAATCCACTTCCTACGAGCAGTACTTC
cdr3_aa: CASSFESTSYEQYF

clone_size: few
v_call: TRBV10-1
j_call: TRBJ2-5
d_call: .
cdr3_nt: TGCGCCAGCAGTGAGTTCCCGGGACCCCAAGAGACCCAGTACTTC
cdr3_aa: CASSEFPGPQETQYF

clone_size: many
v_call: TRBV7-2
j_call: TRBJ2-6
d_call: .
cdr3_nt: TGTGCCAGCAGCCGCCCCTCTGGGGCCAACGTCCTGACTTTC
cdr3_aa: CASSRPSGANVLTF

clone_size: .
v_call: TRBV7-3
j_call: TRBJ2-7
d_call: .
cdr3_nt: TGTGCCAGCAGCTTAATGTCCGGGGGCAGGCACGAGCAGTACTTC
cdr3_aa: CASSLMSGGRHEQYF

clone_size: few
v_call: TRBV18
j_call: TRBJ2-1
d_call: .
cdr3_nt: TGTGCCAGCTCACCGGGCTCCGATGAGCAGTTCTTC
cdr3_aa: CASSPGSDEQFF

clone_size: many
v_call: TRBV12-5
j_call: TRBJ1-5
d_call: .
cdr3_nt: TGTGCTAGTGGTTTGGTAATTGGGGGTATCAATCAGCCCCAGCATTTT
cdr3_aa: CASGLVIGGINQPQHF

clone_size: few
v_call: TRBV7-2
j_call: TRBJ2-7
d_call: TRBD2
cdr3_nt: TGTGCCAGCAGCTTTGGACTAGCGGGAGGATTCGCCTACGAGCAGTACTTC
cdr3_aa: CASSFGLAGGFAYEQYF

clone_size: many
v_call: TRBV9
j_call: TRBJ1-4
d_call: TRBD1
cdr3_nt: TGTGCCAGCAGCCCAGACAACAGGGGGCCCGCGGAAGAAAAACTGTTTTTT
cdr3_aa: CASSPDNRGPAEEKLFF

clone_size: medium-sized
v_call: TRBV7-7
j_call: TRBJ1-1
d_call: .
cdr3_nt: TGTGCCAGCAGCTTGACAGACACTGAAGCTTTCTTT
cdr3_aa: CASSLTDTEAFF

clone_size: few
v_call: TRBV14
j_call: TRBJ2-7
d_call: .
cdr3_nt: TGTGCCAGCAGCCAGCAGACATTTTCCTACGAGCAGTACTTC
cdr3_aa: CASSQQTFSYEQYF

clone_size: .
v_call: TRBV10-3
j_call: TRBJ1-1
d_call: .
cdr3_nt: TGTGCCATCAGTAACCGGGACAACACTGAAGCTTTCTTT
cdr3_aa: CAISNRDNTEAFF

clone_size: medium-sized
v_call: TRBV7-8
j_call: TRBJ2-1
d_call: .
cdr3_nt: TGTGCCAGCAGCCCATACAATGAGCAGTTCTTC
cdr3_aa: CASSPYNEQFF

clone_size: few
v_call: TRBV7-2
j_call: TRBJ2-1
d_call: .
cdr3_nt: TGTGCCAGCAGCCCAGGGATGTCCTACAATGAGCAGTTCTTC
cdr3_aa: CASSPGMSYNEQFF

clone_size: many
v_call: TRBV5-1
j_call: TRBJ2-3
d_call: TRBD2
cdr3_nt: TGCGCCAGCAGCTCCGGACTAGCGGGAGAACAAGATACGCAGTATTTT
cdr3_aa: CASSSGLAGEQDTQYF

clone_size: medium-sized
v_call: TRBV20-1
j_call: TRBJ2-2
d_call: .
cdr3_nt: TGCAGTGCTAGCCGCTTACAGGGTGCCGGGGAGCTGTTTTTT
cdr3_aa: CSASRLQGAGELFF

clone_size: few
v_call: TRBV20-1
j_call: TRBJ2-5
d_call: .
cdr3_nt: TGCAGTGCTCTTAAGCGGCTCCAAGAGACCCAGTACTTC
cdr3_aa: CSALKRLQETQYF

clone_size: .
v_call: TRBV9
j_call: TRBJ2-4
d_call: .
cdr3_nt: TGTGCCAGCAGCGTACTGGGCTCGGCCAAAAACATTCAGTACTTC
cdr3_aa: CASSVLGSAKNIQYF

clone_size: many
v_call: TRBV12-3/TRBV12-4
j_call: TRBJ2-2
d_call: TRBD1
cdr3_nt: TGTGCCAGCAGGGGGACAGGGGGCACCGGGGAGCTGTTTTTT
cdr3_aa: CASRGTGGTGELFF

clone_size: many
v_call: TRBV27
j_call: TRBJ2-7
d_call: .
cdr3_nt: TGTGCCAGCGGAACAGGGAGCTCCTACGAGCAGTACTTC
cdr3_aa: CASGTGSSYEQYF

clone_size: many
v_call: TRBV10-3
j_call: TRBJ2-4
d_call: .
cdr3_nt: TGTGCCATCAGTGAGTCATTGGTGATAGCCAAAAACATTCAGTACTTC
cdr3_aa: CAISESLVIAKNIQYF

clone_size: many
v_call: TRBV3-1
j_call: TRBJ1-6
d_call: TRBD1
cdr3_nt: TGTGCCAGCAGTCGAACTGGGACAGCCGATAATTCACCCCTCCACTTT
cdr3_aa: CASSRTGTADNSPLHF

clone_size: many
v_call: TRBV29-1
j_call: TRBJ2-1
d_call: .
cdr3_nt: TGCAGCGTTGTCAGAAGGTACAATGAGCAGTTCTTC
cdr3_aa: CSVVRRYNEQFF

clone_size: medium-sized
v_call: TRBV12-3/TRBV12-4
j_call: TRBJ2-1
d_call: .
cdr3_nt: TGTGCCAGCAGCACCGTCGGAAGCTCCTACAATGAGCAGTTCTTC
cdr3_aa: CASSTVGSSYNEQFF

clone_size: many
v_call: TRBV7-2
j_call: TRBJ1-3
d_call: TRBD1
cdr3_nt: TGTGCCAGCAGCTTACTTTCAGGGGGCCCGGACACCATATATTTT
cdr3_aa: CASSLLSGGPDTIYF

clone_size: many
v_call: TRBV27
j_call: TRBJ2-1
d_call: .
cdr3_nt: TGTGCCAGCAGTCCCCGCGGCTACAATGAGCAGTTCTTC
cdr3_aa: CASSPRGYNEQFF

clone_size: many
v_call: TRBV29-1
j_call: TRBJ1-2
d_call: TRBD1
cdr3_nt: TGCAGCGACGGGACAGGGATGAACTATGGCTACACCTTC
cdr3_aa: CSDGTGMNYGYTF

clone_size: few
v_call: TRBV18
j_call: TRBJ1-1
d_call: .
cdr3_nt: TGTGCCAGCTCTACCGAGGGCACTGAAGCTTTCTTT
cdr3_aa: CASSTEGTEAFF

clone_size: medium-sized
v_call: TRBV12-3/TRBV12-4
j_call: TRBJ2-7
d_call: .
cdr3_nt: TGTGCCAGCAGTTCCGGGGGACAGATTACCTACGAGCAGTACTTC
cdr3_aa: CASSSGGQITYEQYF

clone_size: medium-sized
v_call: TRBV20-1
j_call: TRBJ2-3
d_call: TRBD2
cdr3_nt: TGCAGTGCTAGATTCCATAGCGGGGGACACACAGATACGCAGTATTTT
cdr3_aa: CSARFHSGGHTDTQYF

clone_size: many
v_call: TRBV4-2
j_call: TRBJ2-1
d_call: .
cdr3_nt: TGTGCCAGCAGAGCCCGAGCGGACAGTTACAATGAGCAGTTCTTC
cdr3_aa: CASRARADSYNEQFF

clone_size: few
v_call: TRBV5-1
j_call: TRBJ2-2
d_call: .
cdr3_nt: TGCGCCAGCAGCCTCCTACAGGGAGCCGGGGAGCTGTTTTTT
cdr3_aa: CASSLLQGAGELFF

clone_size: .
v_call: TRBV11-2
j_call: TRBJ2-1
d_call: TRBD2
cdr3_nt: TGTGCCAGCAGCTCCCTCATAGGACTAGCGGGAGGTGGGAATGAGCAGTTCTTC
cdr3_aa: CASSSLIGLAGGGNEQFF

clone_size: many
v_call: TRBV6-2/TRBV6-3
j_call: TRBJ2-1
d_call: TRBD2
cdr3_nt: TGTGCCAGCAGTTACTCGGCTAGCGGGAGGGCTATTGCCTCCTACAATGAGCAGTTCTTC
cdr3_aa: CASSYSASGRAIASYNEQFF

clone_size: many
v_call: TRBV28
j_call: TRBJ1-1
d_call: TRBD1
cdr3_nt: TGTGCCAGCAGCTACCCGGGACAGGGAGGAGGCACTGAAGCTTTCTTT
cdr3_aa: CASSYPGQGGGTEAFF

clone_size: many
v_call: TRBV28
j_call: TRBJ1-6
d_call: .
cdr3_nt: TGTGCCAGCAGTTTCACGCTGAGCTCCTATAATTCACCCCTCCACTTT
cdr3_aa: CASSFTLSSYNSPLHF

clone_size: .
v_call: TRBV6-6
j_call: TRBJ1-5
d_call: TRBD1
cdr3_nt: TGTGCCAGCAGATCGGGACAGGGAGCCGTCTATAGCAATCAGCCCCAGCATTTT
cdr3_aa: CASRSGQGAVYSNQPQHF

clone_size: medium-sized
v_call: TRBV24-1
j_call: TRBJ2-3
d_call: .
cdr3_nt: TGTGCCACCAGTGATCATATATCTAGCACAGATACGCAGTATTTT
cdr3_aa: CATSDHISSTDTQYF

clone_size: few
v_call: TRBV7-2
j_call: TRBJ2-2
d_call: .
cdr3_nt: TGTGCCAGCAGCTTACAGGGAGCCACCGGGGAGCTGTTTTTT
cdr3_aa: CASSLQGATGELFF

clone_size: many
v_call: TRBV6-2/TRBV6-3
j_call: TRBJ2-6
d_call: .
cdr3_nt: TGTGCCACCAGTTCCTCTGGGGCCAACGTCCTGACTTTC
cdr3_aa: CATSSSGANVLTF

clone_size: many
v_call: TRBV10-3
j_call: TRBJ2-2
d_call: .
cdr3_nt: TGTGCCATCAGTGAGTCGGGAGACACCGGGGAGCTGTTTTTT
cdr3_aa: CAISESGDTGELFF